Shown below are 12 T cell receptor beta chains from a single sample sequenced in a study of OX40 agonist ivuxolimab in advanced cancers. Some clones are missing from TCRdb's copy, which holds only in-frame ones; the method was immunoSEQ multiplex PCR. The sample consists of approximately 70,000 clones, 80% to 90% of them appearing once. Specimen: CD4+ or CD8+ T cells sorted from blood, collected in a trial of the OX40 agonist ivuxolimab. Receptor source: an adult with an advanced solid tumor such as melanoma, head and neck, liver or kidney cancer.

The gene calls are TRBV2 and TRBJ1-2; a possible D gene is TRBD1 (6 bases). The CDR3 has 15 residues. V lost 7 bases and J 8 bases, leaving 23 bases between the germline ends. CDR1 is SNHLY, CDR2 FYNNEI, per germline. In nucleotides, the CDR3 is TGTGCCAGCATCCCAGCAGTGTGGGGGGCAGAGGGCTACACCTTC. Its translation is CASIPAVWGAEGYTF.

The genes are TRBV5-1 and TRBJ1-4, with D possibly matching TRBD1 (6 bases). This CDR3 spans 14 amino acids. The V and J ends lost 4 bases and 4 bases respectively, with 11 bases between them. CDR1 is SGHRS, CDR2 YFSETQ, per germline. The CDR3 spells CASSAGQINEKLFF. DNA of the CDR3: TGCGCCAGCAGCGCTGGACAGATTAATGAAAAACTGTTTTTT.

This clone has a handful of counts. The chain is built from TRBV5-1 and TRBJ2-5; 8 nucleotides align to TRBD2. Germline-derived CDR1 and CDR2 are SGHRS and YFSETQ. The CDR3 loop spans 16 amino acids. The trim removed 2 bases at V and 4 bases at J, leaving 10 bases unmatched. CDR3 DNA: TGCGCCAGCAGCTTCTTCGCGGGGGGCCCTTCAGAGACCCAGTACTTC. Protein product: CASSFFAGGPSETQYF.

This chain joins TRBV15 and TRBJ2-5; D call uncertain. V was pared by 9 bases and J by 2 bases, with 7 bases between. CDR1 and CDR2 from the germline V gene are LNHNV and YYDKDF (reference sequence). CDR3 length equals 11 residues. CDR3 bases: TGTGCCACTTTACAGCAAGAGACCCAGTACTTC. Translated: CATLQQETQYF.

The rearrangement joins TRBV9 to TRBJ2-1, with D perhaps given as TRBD1 or TRBD2 (5 bases each). The CDR3 extends over 15 amino acids. V lost 0 bases to trimming and J lost 4 bases, with 11 bases between them. Germline V gene sequence: CDR1 SGDLS, CDR2 YYNGEE. CDR3 sequence reads: CASSVAWDRYNEQFF. The CDR3, as DNA: TGTGCCAGCAGCGTAGCGTGGGACCGTTACAATGAGCAGTTCTTC.

The chain carries TRBV27 and TRBJ2-3; the match to TRBD2 covers 7 bases. The CDR3 loop spans 14 amino acids. V lost 6 bases to trimming and J lost 2 bases; unmatched junction nucleotides: 5. CDR1 is MNHEY and CDR2 is SMNVEV in the germline V gene (reference sequence). The CDR3 spells CASRGGLHTDTQYF. Here the CDR3 DNA reads TGTGCCAGCAGGGGGGGGTTGCACACAGATACGCAGTATTTT.

The gene calls are TRBV11-1 and TRBJ1-6; unclear D gene. This CDR3 has 15 amino acids. Trimming pared 1 base from V and 0 bases from J, leaving 4 bases between. CDR1 and CDR2 (germline): SGHAT, FQDESV (reference sequence). For the CDR3, the DNA is TGTGCCAGCAGCTTAGATAGCTCCTATAATTCACCCCTCCACTTT. This encodes CASSLDSSYNSPLHF.

V gene TRBV4-2 combines with J gene TRBJ2-1; 11 bases agree with TRBD2. V trimming: 8 bases; J trimming: 0 bases; junction bases outside the gene matches: 9. Germline lookup yields CDR1 LGHNA and CDR2 YNFKEQ. The CDR3 sequence is 17 residues long. The CDR3 here is CASRGLAAPNSYNEQFF. For the CDR3, the DNA is TGTGCCAGCCGGGGACTAGCGGCTCCCAACTCCTACAATGAGCAGTTCTTC.

The CDR3 nucleotides are TGTGCCAGCAGTTTAAGGGGGGTGGGGACAGGGGATTACGAGCAGTACTTC. As protein: CASSLRGVGTGDYEQYF. The genes are TRBV28 and TRBJ2-7, with TRBD1 matching 10 bases. Germline CDR1 reads MDHEN; CDR2 reads SYDVKM. The ends lost 2 bases at V and 4 bases at J; junction bases unmatched: 11. CDR3 size: 17 residues.

The V gene is TRBV5-1, the J gene TRBJ1-1; 8 nucleotides line up with TRBD1. The V and J ends lost 4 bases and 3 bases, in that order; junction bases with no gene match: 5. CDR3 size: 14 residues. Germline lookup yields CDR1 SGHRS and CDR2 YFSETQ. The CDR3 bases are TGCGCCAGCAGCCCGCAGGGGGCGCACACTGAAGCTTTCTTT. This encodes CASSPQGAHTEAFF.

The V and J genes are TRBV7-2 and TRBJ2-1; TRBD2 agrees at 9 bases. The length of the CDR3 is 16 residues. After removal of 4 bases from V and 7 bases from J, the junction contained 11 bases not matched to a gene. Germline CDR1 and CDR2: SGHTA and FQGNSA. CDR3: CASSSASGGIENEQFF. In DNA form, the CDR3 reads TGTGCCAGCAGCTCAGCAAGCGGGGGGATTGAAAATGAGCAGTTCTTC.

The chain has TRBV7-9 and TRBJ2-5; D might be TRBD2 (7 bases). CDR1 is SEHNR and CDR2 is FQNEAQ in the germline V gene (reference sequence). V was pared by 5 bases and J by 4 bases, with 17 bases between. This CDR3 contains 15 residues. CDR3 DNA sequence: TGTGCCAGCAGCCAGAAGGGGGGGCTGTCAGAGACCCAGTACTTC. This translates into CASSQKGGLSETQYF. Supplemented by reference TRBV7-9 and TRBJ2-5, the full variable domain reads DTGVSQNPRHKITKRGQNVTFRCDPISEHNRLYWYRQTLGQGPEFLTYFQNEAQLEKSRLLSDRFSAERPKGSFSTLEIQRTEQGDSAMYLCASSQKGGLSETQYFGPGTRLLVL.